The clone carrying this T cell receptor beta chain has more than one count but fewer than ten. This CDR3 region has 15 residues. The germline gives CDR1 LGHNA, CDR2 YSLEER. Between the trimmed V and J ends, which lost 4 bases and 0 bases, there was a span of 12 bases. The data stem from a study of T cell changes during pregnancy in multiple sclerosis. Measured with immunoSEQ multiplex PCR; TCRdb has only the in-frame clones, and not every one. The sample yields approximately 44,000 clones, over 75% seen once. The receptor comes from a female donor with multiple sclerosis, enrolled in a pregnancy study. The V and J genes are TRBV4-3 and TRBJ1-2; the D gene is possibly TRBD1 (6 bases). The specimen comprised CD4+ T cells from peripheral blood mononuclear cells, sampled before pregnancy. The CDR3 DNA reads as TGCGCCAGCAGCCTTTCGGACAGTACTAACTATGGCTACACCTTC. Its protein is CASSLSDSTNYGYTF.